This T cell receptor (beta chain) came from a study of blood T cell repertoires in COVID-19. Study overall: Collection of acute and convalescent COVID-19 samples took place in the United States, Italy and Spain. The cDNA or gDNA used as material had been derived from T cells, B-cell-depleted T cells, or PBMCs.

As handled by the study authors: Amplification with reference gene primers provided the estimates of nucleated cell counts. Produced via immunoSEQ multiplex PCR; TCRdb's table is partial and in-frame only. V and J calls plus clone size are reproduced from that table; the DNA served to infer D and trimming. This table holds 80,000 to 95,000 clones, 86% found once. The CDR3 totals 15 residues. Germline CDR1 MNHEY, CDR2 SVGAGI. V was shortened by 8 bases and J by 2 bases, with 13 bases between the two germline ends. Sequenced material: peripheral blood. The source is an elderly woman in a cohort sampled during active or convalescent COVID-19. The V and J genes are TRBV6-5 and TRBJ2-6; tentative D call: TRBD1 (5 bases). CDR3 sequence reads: CASLAGQTGANVLTF. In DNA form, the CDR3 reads TGTGCCAGCCTGGCAGGGCAGACTGGGGCCAACGTCCTGACTTTC.